This paragraph covers one T cell receptor beta chain sequence. The clone's antigen remains unknown. Base quality data are lacking; no much larger clone is found one base away. These data belong to a study of blood T cell repertoires in COVID-19 (TCRdb year 2020). Regarding the research as a whole: Collaborator samples came from the United States, Italy and Spain and covered acute and convalescent phases of COVID-19. The material from the prospective study consisted of cDNA or gDNA derived from T cells, B-cell-depleted T cells, or PBMCs. The dataset comprised deeply sampled blood TCRbeta repertoires from subjects exposed to, actively infected with, or recovered from COVID-19. The repertoires were released in a freely available public database intended as a resource for research on the immune response to SARS-CoV-2. The samples were drawn from the first 160 participants of the ongoing ImmuneRACE study and from some 1,300 subjects provided by 6 global collaborators. Nearly every sample came with metadata listing a de-identified subject ID, COVID-19 status, age in years and sex. Where available, HLA class I and class II types were obtained from metadata supplied by the sample provider rather than from assay-based typing.

Summary of the overall study and its limitations: The quantity of clinical and demographic metadata differed by source and by participant and was supplied without curation.

At one collaborating source in Seattle, patients were enrolled during active infection and were followed longitudinally through the course of disease. The collaborating institutions used their own protocols to collect whole blood in K2EDTA tubes. For TCRbeta analysis, collaborators shipped samples in one of three forms: frozen whole blood, isolated PBMCs, or DNA extracted from either of those sample types. TCRbeta CDR3 regions were amplified from genomic DNA by means of the immunoSEQ Assay, a bias-controlled multiplex PCR. The paper's processing steps were these. Within the assay, amplification of reference gene primers was used to estimate how many nucleated cells each sample contained. To quantify the absolute abundance of each unique TCRbeta CDR3 rearrangement, sequence reads were collapsed and filtered. For each sample, productive Simpson clonality was calculated by taking the square root of Simpson's diversity index across productive rearrangements. Not all clones reach the TCRdb copy of this immuneACCESS table, which keeps in-frame sequences only. Checked studies attribute under half of the gap to unresolved V genes and leave the rest unexplained. V and J calls and clone size are copied from that table; D and trimming were computed from the DNA. Within this sample are a few hundred thousand clones, with approximately 86% of them counted one time only. The leading ten clones occupy around 7.4% of the sample.

CDR1 and CDR2, per the germline V gene, are SGHRS and YFSETQ. The CDR3 runs 17 amino acids, cysteine and phenylalanine included. CDR3 DNA only is kept here, 51 bases in frame from base 1. The germline V end is reduced by 0 bases and the J end by 6 bases; junction bases left unmatched: 9. The sample comprised peripheral blood. This sequence originates from a woman aged 60-75 years with COVID-19, enrolled during active disease. The sequence links TRBV5-1 to TRBJ2-3, with 11 bases aligning to TRBD2. CDR3 reads: CASSLAKVAGGLDTQYF. The DNA sequence is given as TGCGCCAGCAGCTTGGCCAAAGTAGCGGGGGGGCTGGATACGCAGTATTTT.